The sample holds a few counts of the clone carrying this TCR beta chain. The antigen remains undetermined. Assay used: immunoSEQ multiplex PCR; TCRdb lists only in-frame clones, some missing. This table has tens of thousands of clones, over 90% appearing once. Germline assignment: CDR1 SGDLS and CDR2 YYNGEE. After removal of 3 bases from V and 5 bases from J, the junction contained 8 bases not matched to a gene. The CDR3 totals 14 residues. The source of the sample is a study of graft-versus-host responses after intestinal transplantation. On the study more broadly: Recipients received multivisceral, liver-intestinal, or isolated intestinal transplants. Tacrolimus and steroids were given for around 3 years to all recipients after anti-thymocyte globulin induction. Findings of the study overall: Some GvH clones were seen earlier in gut or blood, suggesting intestinal origin. Early after transplant, HvG declines were associated with peak levels of circulating GvH clones.

This receptor was identified in a human donor who was the organ donor for an intestinal transplant. This rearrangement joins TRBV9 to TRBJ2-7; 7 bases agree with TRBD2. The source material was unstimulated CD8+ T cells sorted from spleen or lymph node cells, sampled before transplant. The CDR3 sequence: CASSGGGRDDEQYF. The CDR3, as DNA: TGTGCCAGCAGCGGGGGAGGGAGGGACGACGAGCAGTACTTC.